This record concerns one T cell receptor beta chain sequence. Trimming shortened V by 0 bases and J by 2 bases, and 8 bases separated the two germline ends. This CDR3 is built from 16 residues. The germline V gene has CDR1 LGHNA and CDR2 YNFKEQ. Together with a sample-barcoded 5' primer, a J-beta primer mix was included in a second PCR lasting roughly 7 to 11 cycles. From the 5' RACE reads, TCRdb called clonotypes with MiXCR, one entry per CDR3 protein. The sample has roughly 1,800,000 distinct CDR3 sequences, around 50% seen once. The sample is drawn from a study of blood T cells in healthy people across ages.

This sequence was found in a woman aged 40 to 50 in good health. The chain links TRBV4-2 to TRBJ2-6; D is tentatively TRBD1 or TRBD2 (6 bases each). The sequencing input was blood. CDR3 nucleotide sequence: TGTGCCAGCAGCCAAGAGGAGGGGGCTGGGGCCAACGTCCTGACTTTC. This encodes CASSQEEGAGANVLTF.